These 23 T cell receptor beta chains came from one sample sequenced in a study of OX40 agonist ivuxolimab in advanced cancers. Library prep was done by the immunoSEQ multiplex PCR assay. This is the immuneACCESS table as TCRdb keeps it, with only in-frame sequences that have V and J called. A part of the clones is gone; compared with another copy, unresolved V genes explain less than half, and the rest is unexplained. The sample yields about 93,000 clones; approximately 92% were counted once. The ten largest account for about 0.31% of the sample. This sample comprised CD4+ or CD8+ T cells sorted from blood, obtained in a trial of the OX40 agonist ivuxolimab. These receptors all stem from an adult with an advanced solid tumor such as melanoma, head and neck, liver or kidney cancer.

The rearrangement links TRBV6-5 to TRBJ1-5; the D gene is possibly TRBD1 (5 bases). V lost 5 bases and J lost 0, with 11 bases in between. CDR1 and CDR2 from the germline V gene are MNHEY and SVGAGI. CDR3 length: 15 residues. In nucleotides, the CDR3 is TGTGCCAGCAGTCCGACAGTTAATAGCAATCAGCCCCAGCATTTT. Its protein is CASSPTVNSNQPQHF.

The chain joins TRBV7-9 to TRBJ2-3; TRBD2 matches at 8 bases. J gave up 3 bases and V 5 bases, and 4 bases lay outside the gene matches. CDR1 is SEHNR, CDR2 FQNEAQ, per germline (reference sequence). The CDR3 covers 14 residues. CDR3 region: CASSPTGGTDTQYF. DNA for the CDR3: TGTGCCAGCAGCCCGACGGGAGGGACAGATACGCAGTATTTT.

Only a few counts were recorded for this clone. This chain links TRBV30 with TRBJ1-1; no firm D call. Per the germline V gene, CDR1 is GTSNPN and CDR2 is SVGIG (reference sequence). V lost 4 bases and J lost 2, with 11 bases in between. This CDR3 region has 13 residues. The CDR3 bases are TGTGCCTGGATTCGTAGTTCCAACACTGAAGCTTTCTTT. Amino acids: CAWIRSSNTEAFF.

The chain is built from TRBV4-3 and TRBJ1-1; no clear D gene. Germline V gives CDR1 LGHNA, CDR2 YSLEER. The ends were cut back, 1 base at V and 1 base at J, with 10 bases in the middle. The CDR3 sequence is 15 residues long. CDR3 bases: TGCGCCAGCAGCCAAGGTAGGGAAAGGAACACTGAAGCTTTCTTT. Its translation: CASSQGRERNTEAFF.

This chain joins TRBV7-6 and TRBJ2-2; D not resolved. Looked up from germline, CDR1 is SGHVS and CDR2 is FNYEAQ. Trimming shortened V by 5 bases and J by 7 bases, and 8 bases separated the two germline ends. This CDR3 contains 12 residues. CDR3 in amino acids: CASSRDVGELFF. The CDR3 nucleotides read TGTGCCAGCAGCCGTGACGTCGGGGAGCTGTTTTTT.

The rearrangement uses TRBV28 and TRBJ2-7; perhaps TRBD1 as D (6 bases). Trimming shortened V by 4 bases and J by 3 bases, and 13 bases separated the two germline ends. This CDR3 is built from 14 residues. Germline values: CDR1 MDHEN, CDR2 SYDVKM. As DNA, the CDR3 is TGTGCCAGCAGTTCCTCAGGACAGATCTACGAGCAGTACTTC. Translating it yields CASSSSGQIYEQYF.

The rearrangement links TRBV30 to TRBJ2-5; no firm D call. The V end was cut by 1 base, the J end by 5 bases, with 11 bases between. The CDR3 has 13 residues. Germline CDR1 GTSNPN, CDR2 SVGIG (reference sequence). Here the CDR3 DNA reads TGTGCCTGGAGTGAGTCCTCTAAGGAGACCCAGTACTTC. Amino acids: CAWSESSKETQYF. Variable domain in full (rest from reference TRBV30 and TRBJ2-5): SQTIHQWPATLVQPVGSPLSLECTVEGTSNPNLYWYRQAAGRGLQLLFYSVGIGQISSEVPQNLSASRPQDRQFILSSKKLLLSDSGFYLCAWSESSKETQYFGPGTRLLVL.

As DNA, the CDR3 is TGTGCCAGCAGACGGGACTACGAGCAGTACTTC. Its protein is CASRRDYEQYF. The gene calls are TRBV27 and TRBJ2-7; TRBD2 might be the D (5 bases). CDR3 length: 11 residues. V lost 6 bases, J lost 3 bases, and 6 bases lay in between. CDR1 and CDR2 (germline): MNHEY, SMNVEV (reference sequence).

V is TRBV7-9 and J is TRBJ2-1; 8 nucleotides line up with TRBD2. J was trimmed by 5 bases and V by 1 base; bases with no gene match: 4. Germline CDR1 SEHNR, CDR2 FQNEAQ (reference sequence). The CDR3 spans 15 residues. The CDR3 DNA follows: TGTGCCAGCAGCTTAGGGCTAGCGGGCCACAATGAGCAGTTCTTC. Its translation: CASSLGLAGHNEQFF.

Only one count was recorded for this clone. The gene calls are TRBV2 and TRBJ2-7; 11 bases are a match to TRBD2. V shed 6 bases, J shed 4 bases, and the junction held 2 bases outside the gene matches. In germline, CDR1 is SNHLY, CDR2 FYNNEI. The CDR3 consists of 13 residues. CDR3 loop: CASRLAGAYEQYF. For the CDR3, the DNA is TGTGCCAGCAGACTAGCGGGGGCGTACGAGCAGTACTTC.

J is TRBJ2-7 and V is TRBV7-2, with 7 bases matching TRBD1. Germline assignment: CDR1 SGHTA and CDR2 FQGNSA. With V trimmed by 4 bases and J by 3 bases, 6 bases remained unmatched. This CDR3 has 14 amino acids. Written as DNA, the CDR3 is TGTGCCAGCAGCTACCGGGACAGCATCTACGAGCAGTACTTC. Translating gives CASSYRDSIYEQYF.

For the CDR3, the DNA is TGTGCCAGCAGCCTTCTACCCGGAGTTGGGCAGTTCTTC. This encodes CASSLLPGVGQFF. The J gene is TRBJ2-1, the V gene TRBV14, with D unresolved. V gave up 4 bases and J gave up 12 bases, with 16 bases separating them. The germline CDR1 and CDR2 sequences are SGHDN and FVKESK. This CDR3 is 13 amino acids long.

This chain uses TRBV5-4 with TRBJ1-6, with D unresolved. The ends were cut back, 0 bases at V and 8 bases at J, with 6 bases in the middle. Germline V lookup: CDR1 SGHNT, CDR2 YYREEE (reference sequence). The CDR3 is made up of 13 amino acids. CDR3 nucleotides: TGTGCCAGCAGCTTGGACGGGGATTCACCCCTCCACTTT. Encoded protein: CASSLDGDSPLHF.

This clone is a singleton in its sample. The chain employs TRBV5-1 and TRBJ2-5; D uncertain. V was trimmed by 2 bases and J by 5 bases, leaving 10 bases between them. The germline CDR1 and CDR2 sequences are SGHRS and YFSETQ. The CDR3 extends over 13 amino acids. CDR3 nucleotide sequence: TGCGCCAGCAGCTTACCTGGGCAGGAGACCCAGTACTTC. Its translation: CASSLPGQETQYF.

The chain recombines TRBV9 with TRBJ2-1, with 8 bases identical to TRBD1. The CDR3 loop spans 16 amino acids. Germline V lookup: CDR1 SGDLS, CDR2 YYNGEE. The V segment lost 6 bases and the J segment 8 bases; nucleotides outside the gene matches: 16. CDR3 sequence: CASNDGDRRSADEQFF. CDR3 DNA sequence: TGTGCCAGCAACGATGGGGACAGGCGGTCGGCTGATGAGCAGTTCTTC.

The rearrangement links TRBV25-1 to TRBJ1-3, with D unresolved. This CDR3 region has 14 residues. Germline V gene sequence: CDR1 MGHDK, CDR2 SYGVNS. Trimming cost V 3 bases and J 4 bases, with 10 bases left between them. CDR3 sequence: CASSDSFRGNTIYF. CDR3 bases: TGTGCCAGCAGTGACTCGTTCCGAGGAAACACCATATATTTT.

This chain connects TRBV19 to TRBJ1-2, with D possibly being TRBD1 (6 bases). The V end was cut by 4 bases, the J end by 5 bases, with 8 bases between. The CDR3 extends over 12 amino acids. Per the germline V gene, CDR1 is LNHDA and CDR2 is SQIVND (reference sequence). The CDR3 loop is CASSTGQYGYTF. The DNA for the CDR3 is TGTGCCAGTAGTACCGGACAGTATGGCTACACCTTC. The variable domain in full, with the rest retrieved from reference TRBV19 and TRBJ1-2, is DGGITQSPKYLFRKEGQNVTLSCEQNLNHDAMYWYRQDPGQGLRLIYYSQIVNDFQKGDIAEGYSVSREKKESFPLTVTSAQKNPTAFYLCASSTGQYGYTFGSGTRLTVV.

The chain employs TRBV6-5 and TRBJ1-1; 7 bases map to TRBD1. With 5 bases clipped from V and 3 bases from J, the junction kept 6 bases outside the gene matches. CDR1 MNHEY and CDR2 SVGAGI come from the germline V gene. The CDR3 spans 14 residues. This CDR3 is CASSPGTAYTEAFF. In DNA form, the CDR3 reads TGTGCCAGCAGTCCCGGGACAGCCTACACTGAAGCTTTCTTT.

The V call is TRBV7-9, the J call TRBJ2-1; TRBD2 aligns across 10 bases. The V segment lost 2 bases and the J segment 10 bases; nucleotides outside the gene matches: 5. The CDR3 consists of 14 residues. Germline CDR1 SEHNR, CDR2 FQNEAQ (reference sequence). The chain's CDR3 is CASSLITSGNEQFF. DNA for the CDR3: TGTGCCAGCAGCTTAATTACTAGCGGGAACGAGCAGTTCTTC.

This rearrangement joins TRBV6-1 to TRBJ2-3; no clear D. Trimming left V 3 bases short and J 5 bases short, with 9 bases between. There are 13 residues in the CDR3. Germline lookup yields CDR1 MNHNS and CDR2 SASEGT. CDR3 region: CASSEALLDTQYF. CDR3 sequence (DNA): TGTGCCAGCAGTGAGGCACTCCTAGATACGCAGTATTTT.

The chain has TRBV7-9 and TRBJ2-7; the D gene is possibly TRBD2 (6 bases). CDR1 and CDR2 (germline): SEHNR, FQNEAQ (reference sequence). This CDR3 is built from 16 residues. Trimming took off 1 base at V and 2 bases at J, with 15 bases between the two ends. The CDR3 is CASSLEGLSVPYEQYF. The CDR3 coding sequence is TGTGCCAGCAGCTTAGAGGGACTTTCCGTACCCTACGAGCAGTACTTC.

The J gene is TRBJ2-2, the V gene TRBV19; 9 bases match TRBD2. The germline CDR1 and CDR2 sequences are LNHDA and SQIVND (reference sequence). The CDR3 consists of 16 residues. V lost 6 bases, J lost 2 bases, and 7 bases stayed unmatched. The CDR3 DNA sequence: TGTGCCAGTAGCCACGCGACTAGCGGTAACACCGGGGAGCTGTTTTTT. Encoded protein: CASSHATSGNTGELFF.

The rearrangement links TRBV9 to TRBJ2-3; D is undetermined. The CDR3 spans 17 residues. Trimming removed 2 bases from V and 7 bases from J, with 23 bases in between. Looked up from germline, CDR1 is SGDLS and CDR2 is YYNGEE. This CDR3 is CASSVQGTPALTNTQYF. DNA of the CDR3: TGTGCCAGCAGCGTCCAAGGAACCCCCGCTTTAACGAATACGCAGTATTTT.